This TCR beta chain was sequenced in a study of T cell changes during pregnancy in multiple sclerosis. The CDR3 extends over 14 amino acids. Trimming left V 1 base short and J 5 bases short, with 11 bases between. The germline CDR1 and CDR2 sequences are SGHVS and FQNEAQ. Only in-frame clones appear in the TCRdb table, and some are missing; sequencing was by immunoSEQ multiplex PCR. The table shows some 44,000 clones, with 88% occurring only once. This clone was counted once. This material consisted of CD4+ T cells from peripheral blood mononuclear cells, taken in the second trimester of pregnancy. The rearrangement links TRBV7-8 to TRBJ2-5, with D perhaps TRBD2 (6 bases). This receptor was identified in a female donor with multiple sclerosis, enrolled in a pregnancy study. CDR3 loop: CASSLEVGRETQYF. Here the CDR3 DNA reads TGTGCCAGCAGCTTAGAAGTGGGGAGGGAGACCCAGTACTTC.